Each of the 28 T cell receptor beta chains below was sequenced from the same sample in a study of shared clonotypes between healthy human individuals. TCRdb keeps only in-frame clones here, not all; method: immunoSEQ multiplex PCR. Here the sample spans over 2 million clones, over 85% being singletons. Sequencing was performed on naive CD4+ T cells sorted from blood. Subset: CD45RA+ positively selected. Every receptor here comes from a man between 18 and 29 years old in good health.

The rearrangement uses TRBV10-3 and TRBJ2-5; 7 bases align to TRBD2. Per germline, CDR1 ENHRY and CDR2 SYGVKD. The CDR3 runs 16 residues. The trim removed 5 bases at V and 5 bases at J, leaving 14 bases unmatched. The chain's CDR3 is CAISFVAAGRLETQYF. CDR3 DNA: TGTGCCATCAGTTTCGTGGCAGCGGGACGTCTGGAGACCCAGTACTTC.

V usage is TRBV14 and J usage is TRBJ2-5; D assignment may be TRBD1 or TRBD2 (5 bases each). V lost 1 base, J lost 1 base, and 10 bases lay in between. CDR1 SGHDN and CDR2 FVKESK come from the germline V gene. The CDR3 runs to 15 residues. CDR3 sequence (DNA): TGTGCCAGCAGCCAAGGGGGGTGGGTCCAAGAGACCCAGTACTTC. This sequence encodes CASSQGGWVQETQYF.

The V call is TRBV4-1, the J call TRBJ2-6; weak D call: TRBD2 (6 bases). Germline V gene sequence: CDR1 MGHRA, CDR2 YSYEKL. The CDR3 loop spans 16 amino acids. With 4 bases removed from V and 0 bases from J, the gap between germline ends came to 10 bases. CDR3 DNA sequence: TGCGCCAGCAGCCCAGGAGGGTCCTCTGGGGCCAACGTCCTGACTTTC. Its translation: CASSPGGSSGANVLTF.

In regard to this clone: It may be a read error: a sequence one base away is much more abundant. The CDR3 DNA reads as TGTGCCTGGAGCGCTACTGACGGGGCTGGCTACACCTTC. It is translated as CAWSATDGAGYTF. The chain is built from TRBV30 and TRBJ1-2, with a tentative D call TRBD1 (5 bases). V was cut by 3 bases and J by 7 bases, with 15 bases left in between. CDR3 size: 13 residues. The V gene's germline CDR1 is GTSNPN and CDR2 SVGIG (reference sequence).

CDR3 nucleotides: TGTGCCAGCGGACAGGGGACTTTCTACGAGCAGTACTTC. Its protein product is CASGQGTFYEQYF. The rearrangement joins TRBV6-6 to TRBJ2-7; TRBD1 matches 9 bases. After removal of 8 bases from V and 3 bases from J, the junction contained 5 bases not matched to a gene. Per the germline V gene, CDR1 is MNHNY and CDR2 is SVGAGI (reference sequence). The CDR3 extends over 13 amino acids.

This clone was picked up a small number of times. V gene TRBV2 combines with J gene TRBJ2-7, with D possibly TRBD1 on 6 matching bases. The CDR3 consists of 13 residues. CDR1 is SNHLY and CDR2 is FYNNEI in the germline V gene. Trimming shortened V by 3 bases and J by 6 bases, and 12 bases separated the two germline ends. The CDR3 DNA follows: TGTGCCAGCAGTGACTACAGGGTAGGCGAGCAGTACTTC. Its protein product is CASSDYRVGEQYF.

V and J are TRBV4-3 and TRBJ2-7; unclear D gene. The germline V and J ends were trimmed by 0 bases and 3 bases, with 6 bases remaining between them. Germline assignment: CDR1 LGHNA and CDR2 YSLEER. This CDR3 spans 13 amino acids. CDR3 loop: CASSQEPNYEQYF. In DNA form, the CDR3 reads TGCGCCAGCAGCCAAGAACCTAACTACGAGCAGTACTTC.

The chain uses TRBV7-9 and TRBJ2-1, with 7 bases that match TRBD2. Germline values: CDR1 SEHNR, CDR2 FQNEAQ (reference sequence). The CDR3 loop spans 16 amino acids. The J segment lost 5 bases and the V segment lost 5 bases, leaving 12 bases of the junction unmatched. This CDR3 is CASSPRRASGNNEQFF. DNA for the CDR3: TGTGCCAGCAGCCCCCGTAGGGCTAGCGGTAACAATGAGCAGTTCTTC.

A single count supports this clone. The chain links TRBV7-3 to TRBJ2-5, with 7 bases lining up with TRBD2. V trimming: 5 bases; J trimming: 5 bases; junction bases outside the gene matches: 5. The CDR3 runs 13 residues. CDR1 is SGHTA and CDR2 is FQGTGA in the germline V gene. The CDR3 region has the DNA TGTGCCAGCAGCGATGGACTAGAGGAGACCCAGTACTTC. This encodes CASSDGLEETQYF.

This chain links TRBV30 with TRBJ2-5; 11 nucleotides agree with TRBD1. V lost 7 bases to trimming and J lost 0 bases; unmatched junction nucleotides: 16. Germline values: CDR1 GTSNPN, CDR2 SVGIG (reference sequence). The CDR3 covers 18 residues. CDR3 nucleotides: TGTGCCTTGGGACAGGGGGTAGGAGTAGCGGGGTACCAAGAGACCCAGTACTTC. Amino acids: CALGQGVGVAGYQETQYF.

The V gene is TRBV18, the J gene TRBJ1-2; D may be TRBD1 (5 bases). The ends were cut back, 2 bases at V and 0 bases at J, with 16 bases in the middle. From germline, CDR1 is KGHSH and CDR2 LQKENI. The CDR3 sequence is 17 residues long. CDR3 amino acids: CASSPVTGPAANYGYTF. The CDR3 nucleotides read TGTGCCAGCTCACCAGTCACAGGTCCAGCCGCTAACTATGGCTACACCTTC.

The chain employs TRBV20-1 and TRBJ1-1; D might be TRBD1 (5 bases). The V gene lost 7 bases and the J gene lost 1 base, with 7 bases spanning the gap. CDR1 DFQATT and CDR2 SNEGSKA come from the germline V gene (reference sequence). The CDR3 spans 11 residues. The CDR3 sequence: CSGGENTEAFF. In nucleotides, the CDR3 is TGCAGTGGGGGGGAGAACACTGAAGCTTTCTTT.

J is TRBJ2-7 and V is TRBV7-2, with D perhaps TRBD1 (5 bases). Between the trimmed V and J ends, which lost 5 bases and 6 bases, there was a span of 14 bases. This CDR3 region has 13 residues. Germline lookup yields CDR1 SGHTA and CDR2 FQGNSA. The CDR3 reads CASSLGVQPEQYF. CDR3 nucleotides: TGTGCCAGCAGCCTAGGGGTCCAGCCCGAGCAGTACTTC. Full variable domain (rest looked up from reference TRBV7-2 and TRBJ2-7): GAGVSQSPSNKVTEKGKDVELRCDPISGHTALYWYRQSLGQGLEFLIYFQGNSAPDKSGLPSDRFSAERTGGSVSTLTIQRTQQEDSAVYLCASSLGVQPEQYFGPGTRLTVT.

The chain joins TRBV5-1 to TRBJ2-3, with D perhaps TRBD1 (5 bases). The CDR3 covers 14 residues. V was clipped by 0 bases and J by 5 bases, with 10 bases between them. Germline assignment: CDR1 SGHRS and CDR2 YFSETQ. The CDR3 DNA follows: TGCGCCAGCAGCTTGGCGGCTAGGGGAGATACGCAGTATTTT. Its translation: CASSLAARGDTQYF.

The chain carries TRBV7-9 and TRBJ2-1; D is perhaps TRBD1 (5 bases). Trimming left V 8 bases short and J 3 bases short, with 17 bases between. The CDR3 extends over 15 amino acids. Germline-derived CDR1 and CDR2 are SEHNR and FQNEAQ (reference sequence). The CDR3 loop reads CASAGAAWDYNEQFF. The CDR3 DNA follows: TGTGCCAGCGCTGGGGCAGCTTGGGACTACAATGAGCAGTTCTTC.

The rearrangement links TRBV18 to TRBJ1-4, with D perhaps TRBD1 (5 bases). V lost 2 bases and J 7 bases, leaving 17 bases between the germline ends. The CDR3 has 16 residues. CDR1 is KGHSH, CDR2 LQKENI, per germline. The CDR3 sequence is CASSPLAGRTGEKLFF. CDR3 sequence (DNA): TGTGCCAGCTCACCATTAGCAGGGCGAACGGGTGAAAAACTGTTTTTT.

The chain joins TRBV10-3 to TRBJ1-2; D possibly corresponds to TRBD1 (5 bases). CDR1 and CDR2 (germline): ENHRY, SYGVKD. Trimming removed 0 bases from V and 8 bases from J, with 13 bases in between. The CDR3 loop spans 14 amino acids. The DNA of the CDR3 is TGTGCCATCAGTGAGTCGGCGGGGGTCAACGGCTACACCTTC. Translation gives CAISESAGVNGYTF.

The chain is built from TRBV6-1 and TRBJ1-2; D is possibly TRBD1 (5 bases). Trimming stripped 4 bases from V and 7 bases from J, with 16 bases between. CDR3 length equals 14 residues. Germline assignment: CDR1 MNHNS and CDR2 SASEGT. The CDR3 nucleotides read TGTGCCAGCAGTGTGGAACTGAGGGGTCCTGGCTACACCTTC. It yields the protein CASSVELRGPGYTF.

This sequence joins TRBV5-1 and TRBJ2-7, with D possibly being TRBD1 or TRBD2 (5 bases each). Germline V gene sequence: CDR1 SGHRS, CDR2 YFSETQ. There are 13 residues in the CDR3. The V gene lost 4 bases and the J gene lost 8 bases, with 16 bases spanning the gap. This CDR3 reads CASSPEGSPKQYF. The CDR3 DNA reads TGCGCCAGCAGCCCCGAGGGGAGCCCCAAGCAGTACTTC.

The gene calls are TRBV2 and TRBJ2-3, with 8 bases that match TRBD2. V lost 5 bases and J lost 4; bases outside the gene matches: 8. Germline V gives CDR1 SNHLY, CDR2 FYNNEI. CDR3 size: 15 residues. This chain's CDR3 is CASSTLGLAADTQYF. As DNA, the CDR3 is TGTGCCAGCAGTACCTTAGGACTAGCCGCAGATACGCAGTATTTT.

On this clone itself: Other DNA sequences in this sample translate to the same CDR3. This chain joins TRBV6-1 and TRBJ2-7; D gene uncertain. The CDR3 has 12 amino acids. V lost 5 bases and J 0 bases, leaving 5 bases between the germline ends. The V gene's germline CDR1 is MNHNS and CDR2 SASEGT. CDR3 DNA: TGTGCCAGCAGTCTCAGCTCCTACGAGCAGTACTTC. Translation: CASSLSSYEQYF.

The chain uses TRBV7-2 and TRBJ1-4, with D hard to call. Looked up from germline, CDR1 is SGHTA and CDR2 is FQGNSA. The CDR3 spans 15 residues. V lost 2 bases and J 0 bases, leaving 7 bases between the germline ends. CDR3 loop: CASSLRSTTNEKLFF. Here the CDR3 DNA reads TGTGCCAGCAGCTTAAGGTCGACAACTAATGAAAAACTGTTTTTT.

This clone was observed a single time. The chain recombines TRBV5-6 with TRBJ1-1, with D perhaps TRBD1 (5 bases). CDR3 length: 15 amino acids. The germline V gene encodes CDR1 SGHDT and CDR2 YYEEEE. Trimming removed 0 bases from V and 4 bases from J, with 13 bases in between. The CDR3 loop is CASSLGIPGVTEAFF. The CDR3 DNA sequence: TGTGCCAGCAGCTTGGGAATTCCGGGGGTCACTGAAGCTTTCTTT.

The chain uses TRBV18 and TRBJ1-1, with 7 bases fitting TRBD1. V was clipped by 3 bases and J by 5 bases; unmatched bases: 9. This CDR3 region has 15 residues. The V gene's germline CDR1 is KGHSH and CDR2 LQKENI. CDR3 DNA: TGTGCCAGCTCACCGGGGGAGGGGGCGAGAACTGAAGCTTTCTTT. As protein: CASSPGEGARTEAFF.

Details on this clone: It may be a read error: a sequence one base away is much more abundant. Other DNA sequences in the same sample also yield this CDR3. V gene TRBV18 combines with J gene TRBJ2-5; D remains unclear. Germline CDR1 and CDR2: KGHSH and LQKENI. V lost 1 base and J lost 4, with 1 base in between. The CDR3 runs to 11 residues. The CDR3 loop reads CASSPRETQYF. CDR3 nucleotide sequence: TGTGCCAGCTCACCACGAGAGACCCAGTACTTC.

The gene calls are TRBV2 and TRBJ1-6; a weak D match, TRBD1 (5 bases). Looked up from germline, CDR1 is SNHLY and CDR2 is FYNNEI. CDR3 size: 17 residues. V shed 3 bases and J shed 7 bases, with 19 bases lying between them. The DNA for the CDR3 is TGTGCCAGCAGTGAGATCCGGGACCCCCGGAGCAATTCACCCCTCCACTTT. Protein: CASSEIRDPRSNSPLHF.

CDR3 amino acids: CASSLGTDLSEAFF. CDR3 DNA sequence: TGTGCCAGCAGTCTTGGGACGGACTTATCTGAAGCTTTCTTT. The V gene is TRBV28, the J gene TRBJ1-1; weak D call: TRBD1 (5 bases). V shed 5 bases and J shed 6 bases, with 16 bases lying between them. The length of the CDR3 is 14 residues. CDR1 MDHEN and CDR2 SYDVKM come from the germline V gene.

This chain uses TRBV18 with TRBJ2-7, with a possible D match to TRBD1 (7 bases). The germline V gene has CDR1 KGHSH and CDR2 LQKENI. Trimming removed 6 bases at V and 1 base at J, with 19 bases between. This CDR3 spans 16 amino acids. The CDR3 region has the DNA TGTGCCAGCTCTTCAGGGGGGAAATCACCGTCCTACGAGCAGTACTTC. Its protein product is CASSSGGKSPSYEQYF.